This T cell receptor (beta chain) was observed in a study of blood T cell repertoires in COVID-19. Study in general: Italy, Spain and the United States were the sources of the convalescent and acute COVID-19 samples. The analysed material was cDNA or gDNA that came from T cells, B-cell-depleted T cells, or PBMCs.

CDR1 SGHAT and CDR2 FQNNGV come from the germline V gene. CDR3 length: 16 amino acids. J lost 2 bases, V lost 5 bases, and 9 bases had no gene match. Methods used by the authors: Amplification of reference gene primers was used by the study to estimate nucleated cell counts. The data were produced by immunoSEQ multiplex PCR, yet TCRdb's version contains in-frame clones alone and is incomplete. V and J calls and clone size are as listed in that table; D and trimming were resolved from the DNA. The profile shows some 380,000 clones, roughly 90% of them singletons. The J gene is TRBJ2-7, the V gene TRBV11-2, with 10 bases lining up with TRBD1. This clonotype originated in a man aged 18 to 29 with active or convalescent COVID-19. The sample taken for sequencing was peripheral blood. In DNA, the CDR3 is TGTGCCAGCAGCCCGTGGGGACAGGGGCGACCCTACGAGCAGTACTTC. This translates into CASSPWGQGRPYEQYF.